The rows below give T cell receptor beta chains drawn from one sample of a study of T cells in Graves' hyperthyroidism and ophthalmopathy. TCRdb redid the calling of the multiplex PCR reads with MiXCR, one entry per CDR3 protein. Of fewer than 450,000 distinct CDR3 sequences listed, over 12% are singletons. Sequencing was performed on blood. The receptors shown here come from a man aged 50 to 60 with Graves' ophthalmopathy. Each CDR3 is given with its conserved first and last residue. D genes are given only for firm matches. For some rows the clone size is stated as once, few or many, or as a class when expanded; others skip it.

TRBV28	few	TRBD1	TRBJ2-2	TGTGCCGAAGGACAGGGATTGAACACCGGGGAGCTGTTTTTT	CAEGQGLNTGELFF
TRBV5-4	few	TRBD2	TRBJ2-3	TGTGCCAGCAGCTTTGAGACTAGCGGAGGCACAGATACGCAGTATTTT	CASSFETSGGTDTQYF
TRBV10-3	many	NA	TRBJ1-1	TGTGCCATCAGTGAGTACATGAACACTGAAGCTTTCTTT	CAISEYMNTEAFF
TRBV7-8	few	NA	TRBJ2-2	TGTGCCAGCAGCTTAGAAGTCAGGAGACCCGGGGAGCTGTTTTTT	CASSLEVRRPGELFF
TRBV2	NA	TRBD1	TRBJ2-2	TGTGCCAGCAACAGGGGCTCTGGGGAGCTGTTTTTT	CASNRGSGELFF
TRBV20-1	many	NA	TRBJ1-1	TGCAGTGCTAGAGGTCTCAGGTGGACTGAAGCTTTCTTT	CSARGLRWTEAFF
TRBV29-1	few	TRBD1	TRBJ2-7	TGCAGCGTTCCGGGGGACAGGGGTTCGCCCTGCGAGCAGTACTTC	CSVPGDRGSPCEQYF
TRBV19	few	NA	TRBJ1-5	TGTGCCAGTTCGATGGTGAGCAATCAGCCCCAGCATTTT	CASSMVSNQPQHF
TRBV24-1	many	NA	TRBJ2-3	TGTGCCACACGAGGAAGCACAGATACGCAGTATTTT	CATRGSTDTQYF
TRBV7-9	few	NA	TRBJ1-1	TGTGCCAGCAGCGTATCTGGGGGTGGGACTGAAGCTTTCTTT	CASSVSGGGTEAFF
TRBV5-1	many	TRBD1	TRBJ1-5	TGCGCCAGCAGCGCGGGACAGCCGGATCAGCCCCAGCATTTT	CASSAGQPDQPQHF
TRBV20-1	many	NA	TRBJ1-6	TGCAGTGCTAGCCGCGGGACCCTGAATTCACCCCTCCACTTT	CSASRGTLNSPLHF
TRBV5-1	many	NA	TRBJ2-3	TGCGCCAGCACCCCAGTGGTGGGTTTGAGCACAGATACGCAGTATTTT	CASTPVVGLSTDTQYF
TRBV28	many	TRBD2	TRBJ2-7	TGTGCCAGCACGGGGGGGGAGCGGTACGAGCAGTACTTC	CASTGGERYEQYF
TRBV9	NA	NA	TRBJ2-5	TGTGCCAGCAGCGTAGGCCCCGGGACAGGGGTTGGTAGCGGGGGTAGGGAGACCCAGTACTTC	CASSVGPGTGVGSGGRETQYF
TRBV5-1	many	TRBD1	TRBJ2-5	TGCGCCAGCAGCTTGGCCGGACAGGGGGCGCGTTTGGAGACCCAGTACTTC	CASSLAGQGARLETQYF
TRBV28	NA	NA	TRBJ2-7	TGTGCCACCCCTTCCGGGCAGCCCCCCTACGAGCAGTACTTC	CATPSGQPPYEQYF
TRBV27	many	NA	TRBJ2-1	TGTGCCAGCAGTCTCTCCCCCGGGACGAGCGAGCAGTTCTTC	CASSLSPGTSEQFF
TRBV30	many	NA	TRBJ2-5	TGTGCCTGGAACAGGGTTGAGGAGACCCAGTACTTC	CAWNRVEETQYF
TRBV4-1	NA	TRBD1	TRBJ2-4	TGCGCCAGCAGCACACGGACAGGGACAAAGCTAGCCAAAAACATTCAGTACTTC	CASSTRTGTKLAKNIQYF
TRBV12-3/TRBV12-4	many	NA	TRBJ1-6	TGTGCCAGCAGTGCATATTTGAGTTCACCCCTCCACTTT	CASSAYLSSPLHF
TRBV6-1	many	NA	TRBJ1-5	TGTGCCAGCAGCCAAACGGATAGCAATCAGCCCCAGCATTTT	CASSQTDSNQPQHF
TRBV20-1	few	NA	TRBJ2-3	TGCAGTGCTAGGGCGGGATCCACAGATACGCAGTATTTT	CSARAGSTDTQYF
TRBV10-1	many	NA	TRBJ1-1	TGCGCCAGCAGGAGACGGATGACCGACACTGAAGCTTTCTTT	CASRRRMTDTEAFF
TRBV11-2	many	TRBD2	TRBJ2-1	TGTGCCAGCAGCCCGACTAGCGGGATCTCTCACAATGAGCAGTTCTTC	CASSPTSGISHNEQFF
TRBV3-1	many	TRBD2	TRBJ2-3	TGTGCCAGCAGCCAAGATACCAGCGGGACTACTGTGGAGTATTTT	CASSQDTSGTTVEYF
TRBV10-1	NA	TRBD2	TRBJ2-7	TGCGCCAGCTCTTTGCGGGGGGCCTACGAGCGGTACTTC	CASSLRGAYERYF
TRBV10-1	few	TRBD2	TRBJ2-1	TGCGCCAGCAGTTCCGGGACTAGCGGCAATGAGCAGTTCTTC	CASSSGTSGNEQFF
TRBV7-7	NA	NA	TRBJ2-5	TGTGCTAGCAGCTTAGTTACGGGCCAAGAGACCCAGTACTTC	CASSLVTGQETQYF
TRBV19	many	NA	TRBJ2-3	TGTGCCAGTAGTATTCAAGATACGCAGTATTTT	CASSIQDTQYF
TRBV4-2	many	TRBD1	TRBJ2-1	TGTGCCAGCAGCCTAAGACAGGGTCAAAATGAGCAGTTCTTC	CASSLRQGQNEQFF
TRBV7-8	many	NA	TRBJ2-1	TGTGCCAGCAGCTTCCACGCCTATGGCAATGAGCAGTTCTTC	CASSFHAYGNEQFF
TRBV20-1	many	TRBD1	TRBJ2-1	TGCAGTGCGACCATACAGGGGGCGCTACTCATTGAGCAGTTCTTC	CSATIQGALLIEQFF
TRBV6-2/TRBV6-3	NA	NA	TRBJ2-3	TGTGCCAGCAGTTACACCTCCGGGACTAGCACAGATACGCAGTATTTT	CASSYTSGTSTDTQYF
TRBV9	few	TRBD2	TRBJ2-1	TGTGCCAGCAGCGTAGGGGCCGCTAGCGGTAGTGGCAGTGAGCAGTTCTTC	CASSVGAASGSGSEQFF
TRBV4-1	NA	NA	TRBJ2-5	TGCGCCAGCAGCCAAGTCTCCAGCTGGGCGGAGACCCAGTACTTC	CASSQVSSWAETQYF
TRBV12-3/TRBV12-4	many	NA	TRBJ2-5	TGTGCCAGCAGTACCAATCAAGAGACCCAGTACTTC	CASSTNQETQYF
TRBV29-1	few	NA	TRBJ1-1	TGCAGCGTTGATATCTCCACTGAAGCTTTCTTT	CSVDISTEAFF
TRBV3-1	many	TRBD2	TRBJ2-1	TGTGCCAGCAGCCAATCATTGGGTCGGACTAGCGGGAGAAATAGCTCCTACAATGAGCAGTTCTTC	CASSQSLGRTSGRNSSYNEQFF
TRBV6-5	many	TRBD1	TRBJ1-1	TGTGCCAGCAGTTCCTCGACAGGGGGTGAGACTGAAGCTTTCTTT	CASSSSTGGETEAFF
TRBV28	many	NA	TRBJ2-1	TGTGCCAGCAGTTTTTACACGTATCTTGAGCAGTTCTTC	CASSFYTYLEQFF
TRBV12-3/TRBV12-4	NA	NA	TRBJ2-7	TGTGCCAGCAGTCAGGGGGAGCAGTACTTC	CASSQGEQYF
TRBV29-1	NA	TRBD1	TRBJ2-1	TGCAGCGTAGGGGACAGACGGTCGGATGAGCAGTTCTTC	CSVGDRRSDEQFF
TRBV27	NA	NA	TRBJ1-6	TGTGCCAGCAGTGTCGAGGAGGGTAGGAGTTCACCCCTCCACTTT	CASSVEEGRSSPLHF
TRBV24-1	NA	TRBD2	TRBJ2-1	TGTGCCACCAGTGAAAGGACTAGCTCGAATGAGCAGTTCTTC	CATSERTSSNEQFF
TRBV30	many	NA	TRBJ1-5	TGTGCCTGGAGTGGAGGACAGTTAGCTAGCAATCAGCCCCAGCATTTT	CAWSGGQLASNQPQHF
TRBV11-1	NA	TRBD2	TRBJ2-1	TGTGCCAGCAGCTCAGAAGGGACAGGGACTAGCGGGACCGCGAGGTACAATGAGCAGTTCTTC	CASSSEGTGTSGTARYNEQFF
TRBV20-1	many	TRBD2	TRBJ2-3	TGCAGTGCTAGAGACCCGCGGACTAGTCTCGCGCCAGATACGCAGTATTTT	CSARDPRTSLAPDTQYF
TRBV20-1	many	TRBD1	TRBJ1-4	TGCAGTGCCGTAACGGACAGGGTATATGAAAAACTGTTTTTT	CSAVTDRVYEKLFF
TRBV3-1	NA	TRBD1	TRBJ1-4	TGTGCCAGCAGCCGAGGGGGCTTTAGTAATGAAAAACTGTTTTTT	CASSRGGFSNEKLFF
TRBV7-9	many	TRBD2	TRBJ2-3	TGTGCCAGCAGCTTATCGGTAGCGGGATACACAGATACGCAGTATTTT	CASSLSVAGYTDTQYF
TRBV25-1	NA	NA	TRBJ1-5	TGTGCCAGCAGTGAAGGTACAGGGCTGTACGATCAGCCCCAGCATTTT	CASSEGTGLYDQPQHF
TRBV20-1	NA	NA	TRBJ2-1	TGCAGTGCTAGAACGTGGCGGGGTGAGCAGTTCTTC	CSARTWRGEQFF
TRBV6-1	many	TRBD1	TRBJ1-2	TGTGCCAGCAGGTCGGGGACAGTAAACTATGGCTACACCTTC	CASRSGTVNYGYTF
TRBV7-9	NA	NA	TRBJ2-7	TGTGCCAGCAGCTACATGGGCGAGCAGTACTTC	CASSYMGEQYF
TRBV3-1	many	NA	TRBJ2-1	TGTGCCAGCAGCCAAAGGTTTAGCGAGACCAATGAGCAGTTCTTC	CASSQRFSETNEQFF
TRBV20-1	many	TRBD2	TRBJ2-3	TGCAGTGCTAAGGGACTAGCGGGATCTACAGATACGCAGTATTTT	CSAKGLAGSTDTQYF
TRBV5-1	many	NA	TRBJ2-1	TGCGCCAGCAGCTTGGAGGTCCGGGACTCGTACAATGAGCAGTTCTTC	CASSLEVRDSYNEQFF
TRBV6-1	few	TRBD1	TRBJ1-1	TGTGCCAGCAGCCCTAATTCCGGGACAGGGACCACTGAAGCTTTCTTT	CASSPNSGTGTTEAFF